This record covers a single T cell receptor (beta chain). Using a constant-region primer together with ProtoScript II reverse transcriptase, TCR beta cDNA was made from around 500 ng of total RNA. Construction of TCR beta libraries relied on three successive nested multiplex PCR rounds employing slightly modified ARM-PCR. The first two PCR rounds used TRBV1-TRBV30 primers with a Cbeta primer, approximately 10 cycles each. TCRdb re-called the multiplex PCR reads with MiXCR, one entry per CDR3 protein. The table includes approximately 42,000 distinct CDR3 sequences, more than 60% detected once. The data are from a study of tumor-infiltrating lymphocytes in primary liver carcinoma. The CDR3 is made up of 14 amino acids. The germline V gene has CDR1 SGHAT and CDR2 FQNNGV. Total RNA and DNA came together from 20-30 mg of bulk tissue without cell sorting.

This clonotype was sampled from a woman in her thirties with primary liver carcinoma and hepatitis B virus infection. The chain joins TRBV11-2 to TRBJ1-1; 8 positions agree with TRBD1. Sequences were obtained from tumor-adjacent normal liver tissue. The CDR3 sequence: CVGRYTGGKAEAFF. CDR3 sequence (DNA): TGTGTCGGCAGATATACAGGGGGAAAGGCTGAAGCTTTCTTT.